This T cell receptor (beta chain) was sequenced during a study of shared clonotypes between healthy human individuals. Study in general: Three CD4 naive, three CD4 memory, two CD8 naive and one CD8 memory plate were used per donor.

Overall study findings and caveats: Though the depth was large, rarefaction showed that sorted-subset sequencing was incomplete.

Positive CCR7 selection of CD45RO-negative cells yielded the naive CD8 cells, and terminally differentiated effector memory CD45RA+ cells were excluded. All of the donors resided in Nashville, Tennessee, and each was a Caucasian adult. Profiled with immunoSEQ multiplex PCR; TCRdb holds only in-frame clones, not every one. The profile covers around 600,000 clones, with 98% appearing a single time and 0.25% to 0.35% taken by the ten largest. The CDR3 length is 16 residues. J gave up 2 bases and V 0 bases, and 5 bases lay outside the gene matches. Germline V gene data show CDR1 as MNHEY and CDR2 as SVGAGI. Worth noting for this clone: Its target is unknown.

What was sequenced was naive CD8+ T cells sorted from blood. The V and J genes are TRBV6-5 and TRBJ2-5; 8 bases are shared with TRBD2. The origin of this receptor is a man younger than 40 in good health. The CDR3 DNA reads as TGTGCCAGCAGTTACTCAAAAGCGGGAGTACAAGAGACCCAGTACTTC. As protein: CASSYSKAGVQETQYF.